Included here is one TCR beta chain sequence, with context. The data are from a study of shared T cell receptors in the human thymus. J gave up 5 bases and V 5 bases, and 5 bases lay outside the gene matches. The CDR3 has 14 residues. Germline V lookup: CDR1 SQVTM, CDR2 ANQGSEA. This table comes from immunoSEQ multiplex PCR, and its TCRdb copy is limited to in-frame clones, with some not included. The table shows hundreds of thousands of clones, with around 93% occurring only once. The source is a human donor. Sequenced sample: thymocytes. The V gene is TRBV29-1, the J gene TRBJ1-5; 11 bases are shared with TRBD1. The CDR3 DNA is TGCAGCGTTCGGGACAGGGGGGGGGATCAGCCCCAGCATTTT. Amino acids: CSVRDRGGDQPQHF. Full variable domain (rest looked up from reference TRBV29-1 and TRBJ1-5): SAVISQKPSRDICQRGTSLTIQCQVDSQVTMMFWYRQQPGQSLTLIATANQGSEATYESGFVIDKFPISRPNLTFSTLTVSNMSPEDSSIYLCSVRDRGGDQPQHFGDGTRLSIL.